What follows is one T cell receptor beta chain and its context. 60 Vbeta and 13 Jbeta primers were used in PCR. Only in-frame clones appear in the TCRdb table, and some are missing; sequencing was by immunoSEQ multiplex PCR. The sample totals 95,000 to 150,000 clones. Germline CDR1 SQVTM, CDR2 ANQGSEA. The CDR3 runs to 14 residues. Trimming took off 6 bases at V and 0 bases at J, with 11 bases between the two ends. This sample is part of a study of cytomegalovirus exposure and HLA in healthy donors. This TCR came from a young man in good health and CMV-seronegative. This chain uses TRBV29-1 with TRBJ2-2, with D maybe TRBD2 (6 bases). What was sequenced was PBMCs. Written as DNA, the CDR3 is TGCAGCGTGGAGGGGCGAGCGAACACCGGGGAGCTGTTTTTT. Amino acid sequence: CSVEGRANTGELFF.